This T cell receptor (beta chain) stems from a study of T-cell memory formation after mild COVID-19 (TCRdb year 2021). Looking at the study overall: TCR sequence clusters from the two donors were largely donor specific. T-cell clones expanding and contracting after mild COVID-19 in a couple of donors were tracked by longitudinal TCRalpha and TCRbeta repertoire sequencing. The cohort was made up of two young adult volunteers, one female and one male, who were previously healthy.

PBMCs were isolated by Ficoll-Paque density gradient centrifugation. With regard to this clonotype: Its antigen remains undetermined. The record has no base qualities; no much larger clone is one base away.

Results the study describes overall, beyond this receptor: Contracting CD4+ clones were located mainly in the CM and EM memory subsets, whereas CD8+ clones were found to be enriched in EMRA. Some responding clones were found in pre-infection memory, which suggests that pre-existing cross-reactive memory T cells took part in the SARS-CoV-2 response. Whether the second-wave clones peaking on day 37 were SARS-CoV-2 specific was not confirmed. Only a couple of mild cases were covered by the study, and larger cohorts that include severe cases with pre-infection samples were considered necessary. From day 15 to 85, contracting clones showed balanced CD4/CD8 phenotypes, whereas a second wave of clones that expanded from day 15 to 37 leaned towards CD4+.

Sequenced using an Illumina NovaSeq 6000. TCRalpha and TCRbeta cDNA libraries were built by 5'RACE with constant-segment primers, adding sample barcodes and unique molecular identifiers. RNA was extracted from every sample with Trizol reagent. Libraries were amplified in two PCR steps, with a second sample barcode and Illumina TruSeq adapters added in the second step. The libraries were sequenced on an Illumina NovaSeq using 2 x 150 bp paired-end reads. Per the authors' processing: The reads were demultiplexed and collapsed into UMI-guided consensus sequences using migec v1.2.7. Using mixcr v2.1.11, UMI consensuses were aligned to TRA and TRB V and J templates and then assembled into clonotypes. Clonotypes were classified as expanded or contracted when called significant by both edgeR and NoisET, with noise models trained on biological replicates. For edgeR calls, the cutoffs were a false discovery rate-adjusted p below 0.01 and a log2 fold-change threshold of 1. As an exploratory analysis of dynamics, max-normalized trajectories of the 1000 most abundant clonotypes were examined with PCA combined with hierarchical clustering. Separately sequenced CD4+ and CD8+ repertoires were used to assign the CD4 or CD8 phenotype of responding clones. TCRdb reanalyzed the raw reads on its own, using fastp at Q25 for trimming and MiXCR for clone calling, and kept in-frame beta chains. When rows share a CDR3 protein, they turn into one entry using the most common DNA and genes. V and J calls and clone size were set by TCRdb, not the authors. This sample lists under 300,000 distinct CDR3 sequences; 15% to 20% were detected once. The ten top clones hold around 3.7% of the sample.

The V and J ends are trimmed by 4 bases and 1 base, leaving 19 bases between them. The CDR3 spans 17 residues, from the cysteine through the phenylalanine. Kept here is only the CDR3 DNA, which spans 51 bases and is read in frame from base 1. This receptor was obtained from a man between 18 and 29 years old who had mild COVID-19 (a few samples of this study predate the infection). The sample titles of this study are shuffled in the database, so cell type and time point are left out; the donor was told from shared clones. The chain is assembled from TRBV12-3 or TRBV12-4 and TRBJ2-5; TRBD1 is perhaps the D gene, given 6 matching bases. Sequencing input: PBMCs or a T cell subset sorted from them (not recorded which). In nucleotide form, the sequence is TGTGCCAGCAGTTACGACAGGCTCGCTACCCCCCAAGAGACCCAGTACTTC. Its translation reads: CASSYDRLATPQETQYF.